Sequencing of this TCR beta chain was carried out in a study of identical twins. Healthy Caucasian donors formed the entire cohort. TCRdb processed the 5' RACE reads anew with MiXCR; each CDR3 protein has one entry. The table has 450,000 to 500,000 distinct CDR3 sequences, roughly an eighth seen once. There are many counts of this clonotype. The sample also formed part of further work on yellow fever vaccine responses in identical twins.

The sequenced sample consisted of CD4+ T cells sorted from blood. This clonotype was sampled from a woman under 30 in good health.

The CDR3 loop is CASRKKETQYF. CDR3 bases: TGTGCCAGCAGGAAGAAAGAGACCCAGTACTTC. This chain joins TRBV6-8 and TRBJ2-5; D is uncertain. V dropped 6 bases and J dropped 3 bases, with 5 bases sitting between them. The CDR3 sequence is 11 residues long. Looked up from germline, CDR1 is MNHGY and CDR2 is SAAAGT.